Shown below are 19 T cell receptor beta chains from a single sample sequenced in a study of blood T cells in healthy people across ages. With a J-beta primer mix and a sample-barcoded 5' primer, a second PCR ran about 6 to 11 cycles. Via MiXCR, TCRdb re-called the 5' RACE reads, giving one row per CDR3 protein. The sample contains around 990,000 distinct CDR3 sequences, 20% to 25% of which appear only once. These records were also assigned to another study, of T cells of mothers and their children.

Material: blood. The origin of the receptors is a girl between 2 and 10 years old in good health.

The genes are TRBV20-1 and TRBJ1-1; no reliable D call. The germline CDR1 and CDR2 sequences are DFQATT and SNEGSKA (reference sequence). This CDR3 region has 14 residues. Trimming pared 0 bases from V and 9 bases from J, leaving 17 bases between. CDR3 in amino acids: CSARDGGGTLKAFF. As DNA, the CDR3 is TGCAGTGCTAGAGATGGAGGCGGTACTTTGAAAGCTTTCTTT.

This rearrangement joins TRBV4-3 to TRBJ1-2; 10 positions agree with TRBD1. Germline CDR1 reads LGHNA; CDR2 reads YSLEER. This CDR3 comprises 15 residues. With 4 bases clipped from V and 4 bases from J, the junction kept 6 bases outside the gene matches. This CDR3 is CASSLDRGVPYGYTF. The CDR3 nucleotides are TGCGCCAGCAGCCTGGACAGGGGGGTGCCCTATGGCTACACCTTC.

The chain recombines TRBV7-9 with TRBJ1-1; D unclear. This CDR3 spans 16 amino acids. Looked up from germline, CDR1 is SEHNR and CDR2 is FQNEAQ (reference sequence). Trimming shortened V by 4 bases and J by 3 bases, and 18 bases separated the two germline ends. CDR3 sequence: CASSSLKSGEDTEAFF. The CDR3 region has the DNA TGTGCCAGCAGCTCCCTCAAGTCCGGGGAGGACACTGAAGCTTTCTTT.

This clonotype showed up just a few times. The V call is TRBV7-9, the J call TRBJ2-1, with a weak D call TRBD1 (5 bases). The V end was cut by 5 bases, the J end by 5 bases, with 19 bases between. The CDR3 sequence is 16 residues long. CDR1 is SEHNR, CDR2 FQNEAQ, per germline (reference sequence). The CDR3 DNA reads TGTGCCAGCAGCCCCACAGGAGCCCGCAGTAACAATGAGCAGTTCTTC. Its translation: CASSPTGARSNNEQFF.

The genes are TRBV20-1 and TRBJ2-5; TRBD2 is a possible D gene (6 bases). Germline V CDR1 and CDR2: DFQATT, SNEGSKA (reference sequence). V was trimmed by 4 bases and J by 2 bases, leaving 23 bases between them. The CDR3 contains 17 residues. The chain's CDR3 is CSAIFLEDYTNQETQYF. DNA for the CDR3: TGCAGTGCTATATTTTTGGAGGACTATACGAATCAAGAGACCCAGTACTTC.

This chain uses TRBV12-3 or TRBV12-4 with TRBJ2-1; weak D call: TRBD2 (6 bases). The CDR3 spans 14 residues. The V gene lost 1 base and the J gene lost 7 bases, with 11 bases spanning the gap. The CDR3 sequence is CASSLGRGGNEQFF. The DNA of the CDR3 is TGTGCCAGCAGTTTAGGGCGGGGTGGGAATGAGCAGTTCTTC.

Of note for this clonotype: Germline is not matched at one junction end, which may reflect a read error. V and J are TRBV4-1 and TRBJ2-5; 10 bases fit TRBD2. The CDR3 contains 15 residues. Germline loops: CDR1 MGHRA, CDR2 YSYEKL. The CDR3 DNA reads as TGCGCCAGCAGCGAAAGGAGTCTAGCGGGAGTCTCGTGGCACTTC. Amino acid sequence: CASSERSLAGVSWHF.

Only a few counts were recorded for this clonotype. The gene calls are TRBV28 and TRBJ2-7, with TRBD2 matching 7 bases. Germline loops: CDR1 MDHEN, CDR2 SYDVKM. The ends lost 2 bases at V and 12 bases at J; junction bases unmatched: 13. This CDR3 contains 14 residues. CDR3 nucleotide sequence: TGTGCCAGCAGTTTAGGGGAGGGAGGGCCTGACCGGTACTTC. Translating it yields CASSLGEGGPDRYF.

This clonotype has more than one count but fewer than ten. CDR3 protein: CAISRDRGPANYGYTF. CDR3 bases: TGTGCCATCAGCCGGGACAGGGGGCCTGCTAACTATGGCTACACCTTC. The chain joins TRBV10-3 to TRBJ1-2; TRBD1 matches at 12 bases. The length of the CDR3 is 16 residues. Germline V gene data show CDR1 as ENHRY and CDR2 as SYGVKD. V was clipped by 6 bases and J by 0 bases; unmatched bases: 5.

This clonotype occurred a few times. The V and J genes are TRBV6-5 and TRBJ1-2, with D maybe TRBD1 (6 bases). Looked up from germline, CDR1 is MNHEY and CDR2 is SVGAGI. The CDR3 length is 13 residues. V dropped 0 bases and J dropped 8 bases, with 10 bases sitting between them. In DNA, the CDR3 is TGTGCCAGCAGTTACTCTCCAGGGGAAGGCTACACCTTC. Translating gives CASSYSPGEGYTF.

The chain joins TRBV12-3 or TRBV12-4 to TRBJ1-1, with D maybe TRBD1 (5 bases). The CDR3 has 13 residues. V gave up 3 bases and J gave up 8 bases, with 13 bases separating them. The CDR3 reads CASSFARQNEAFF. The CDR3 coding sequence is TGTGCCAGCAGTTTTGCGCGACAGAACGAAGCTTTCTTT.

CDR3: CASSQDPTGSEQYF. Written as DNA, the CDR3 is TGCGCCAGCAGCCAAGACCCGACAGGGTCCGAGCAGTACTTC. The chain links TRBV4-3 to TRBJ2-7, with TRBD1 matching over 7 bases. V lost 0 bases, J lost 6 bases, and 5 bases stayed unmatched. Germline-derived CDR1 and CDR2 are LGHNA and YSLEER. The CDR3 loop spans 14 amino acids.

The sample holds a few counts of this clonotype. This chain links TRBV12-3 or TRBV12-4 with TRBJ2-7; 7 nucleotides agree with TRBD1. CDR3 length: 15 residues. V dropped 6 bases and J dropped 1; count of bases not matched to a gene: 9. CDR3 coding DNA: TGTGCCAGCAGCGTTACAGGGGCCCTTTCCTACGAGCAGTACTTC. It yields the protein CASSVTGALSYEQYF.

There are a few counts of this clonotype. The chain couples TRBV7-9 to TRBJ2-5, with 9 bases fitting TRBD2. The J call may be wrong; the DNA end is better matched by TRBJ2-1. Per the germline V gene, CDR1 is SEHNR and CDR2 is FQNEAQ (reference sequence). The CDR3 is made up of 15 amino acids. Here the CDR3 reads CASSLSSGIGGEQFF. CDR3 DNA sequence: TGTGCCAGCAGCTTATCTAGCGGGATAGGCGGTGAGCAGTTCTTC.

This clonotype was seen a handful of times. This chain's CDR3 is CASETGLDTEAFF. CDR3 bases: TGTGCCAGCGAAACAGGGTTAGACACTGAAGCTTTCTTT. The chain combines TRBV19 with TRBJ1-1; tentative D call: TRBD1 (6 bases). The V gene's germline CDR1 is LNHDA and CDR2 SQIVND (reference sequence). Between the trimmed V and J ends, which lost 9 bases and 3 bases, there was a span of 14 bases. The CDR3 consists of 13 residues.

This CDR3 reads CASSQDRRLTYGYTF. In DNA, the CDR3 is TGCGCCAGCAGCCAAGATCGCCGGTTAACCTATGGCTACACCTTC. The chain combines TRBV4-3 with TRBJ1-2; no reliable D call. Germline V lookup: CDR1 LGHNA, CDR2 YSLEER. CDR3 length: 15 residues. V was trimmed by 0 bases and J by 4 bases, leaving 12 bases between them.

The gene calls are TRBV9 and TRBJ2-5, with TRBD2 matching over 10 bases. The DNA matches TRBJ2-1 better at its end, which makes the J call doubtful. This CDR3 contains 16 residues. Germline V gene lookup returns CDR1 SGDLS and CDR2 YYNGEE. Here the CDR3 DNA reads TGTGCCAGCAGCGTAGAGGTTAGCGGGGGGTCCAATGAGCAGTTCTTC. Translating gives CASSVEVSGGSNEQFF.

This clonotype was seen more than once but under ten times. This chain joins TRBV4-1 and TRBJ1-1; D remains ambiguous. V lost 0 bases to trimming and J lost 3 bases, with 5 bases between them. The CDR3 is made up of 13 amino acids. CDR1 is MGHRA and CDR2 is YSYEKL in the germline V gene. CDR3 in amino acids: CASSQEGYTEAFF. Here the CDR3 DNA reads TGCGCCAGCAGCCAAGAGGGGTACACTGAAGCTTTCTTT.

This clonotype was seen only a few times. The chain recombines TRBV2 with TRBJ2-2, with D perhaps matching TRBD2 (5 bases). CDR3 length: 13 residues. Germline V gene sequence: CDR1 SNHLY, CDR2 FYNNEI. Trimming pared 5 bases from V and 6 bases from J, leaving 10 bases between. The CDR3: CASSIPGSGELFF. CDR3 DNA sequence: TGTGCCAGCAGTATTCCGGGGTCCGGGGAGCTGTTTTTT.